This T cell receptor (beta chain) was captured in a study of vaccination and CD4 T cells after COVID-19. With the Oncomine TCR Beta short-read assay, DNA from cultured CD4+ T cells was sequenced. Via MiXCR, TCRdb re-called the PCR reads, giving one row per CDR3 protein. The data contain approximately 16,000 distinct CDR3 sequences, roughly 60% of them seen just once; the ten biggest clones take up 6.5% to 9%. To note about this clonotype: No antigen is known for it.

Study-level results: Early post-infection timepoints were missing, and relatively few convalescent patients were studied.

The CDR3 loop spans 14 amino acids. Per the germline V gene, CDR1 is SGHTA and CDR2 is FQGNSA. The germline V and J ends were trimmed by 1 base and 3 bases, with 9 bases remaining between them. Treatment here: roughly 10-day PBMC culture with coronavirus spike peptide pools or control peptides (ViraFEST assay). Following expansion of antigen-specific T cells with peptide pools, ViraFEST then sequenced TCRs. Cell culture was performed with approximately 1.8 million PBMCs per well in the presence of about 10 IU/ml IL-2 and roughly 10 ug/ml peptide pools. Sequencing input: CD4+ T cells from blood, cultured in vitro. V usage is TRBV7-2 and J usage is TRBJ1-2; no clear D. The receptor was isolated from a human donor who had recovered from COVID-19. CDR3 in amino acids: CASSLGVWYYGYTF. CDR3 in DNA: TGTGCCAGCAGCTTAGGGGTTTGGTACTATGGCTACACCTTC.